The clone carrying this T cell receptor beta chain showed up just a few times. The antigen is undetermined. The sample belongs to a study of T cells in Graves' hyperthyroidism and ophthalmopathy. Study-wide context: Prior to any treatment, at the point of initial diagnosis, peripheral blood was collected. Study-wide results and limits: Clonotypes that were expanded in thyroid above 0.001 mostly appeared in blood too.

CDR1 LNHDA and CDR2 SQIVND come from the germline V gene (reference sequence). V was trimmed by 5 bases and J by 3 bases, leaving 14 bases between them. The CDR3 covers 14 residues. Researchers took RNA transcripts and amplified the TCR beta CDR3 regions from them. First-round RT-PCR targeting the TCR CDR3 was performed with the HTBI primer set. TCRdb ran MiXCR on the multiplex PCR reads and lists one entry per CDR3 protein. The sample includes 450,000 to 650,000 distinct CDR3 sequences, approximately 15% of them seen just once. The chain employs TRBV19 and TRBJ2-7; D is perhaps TRBD1 (5 bases). Sequenced material: blood. This clonotype was obtained from a woman under 30 with Graves' ophthalmopathy. The CDR3 DNA sequence: TGTGCCAGTAGTGTGGTGGGGCAAGGCTACGAGCAGTACTTC. Amino acids: CASSVVGQGYEQYF.